This T cell receptor beta chain was obtained from a study of CD8+ T cells in alopecia areata. At the level of the study: Treatment comprised oral tofacitinib, 5 to 10 mg twice daily, in treated patients.

The treatment is: oral pan-JAK inhibitor, 5-10 mg twice daily. Separation by sorting yielded CD4+ and CD8+ T cells from PBMCs. Study-level results: Researchers reported that TCR sharing among patients proved less clear than in mice, possibly HLA-linked. Alopecia totalis/universalis scalp especially showed more expanded CD8+ clones than normal scalp.

Germline CDR1 reads MNHEY; CDR2 reads SMNVEV (reference sequence). CDR3 size: 16 residues. Trimming removed 2 bases from V and 1 base from J; junction bases left unmatched: 7. After isolation, RNA underwent reverse transcription to generate cDNA as the sequencing template. Profiled with immunoSEQ multiplex PCR; TCRdb holds only in-frame clones, not every one. The sample lists around 200,000 clones, around 50% occurring once. This clone occurred a few times. Its antigen is as yet unknown. This receptor was obtained from a human donor with alopecia areata. This chain joins TRBV27 and TRBJ1-1; 7 positions agree with TRBD1. The source was CD8+ T cells sorted from blood, collected at week 24, from a patient treated with tofacitinib. The CDR3 DNA sequence: TGTGCCAGCAGTTTAAACCCGACAGGGTCGAACACTGAAGCTTTCTTT. Translating gives CASSLNPTGSNTEAFF.